Presented here are 30 T cell receptor beta chains from one specimen sequenced in a study of Ad26.COV2.S vaccination and SARS-CoV-2 variants (dated by TCRdb to 2020 to 2023). Libraries were constructed by the immunoSEQ multiplex PCR assay. TCRdb mirrors the immuneACCESS table, restricted to in-frame sequences. Some clones are absent from its copies; in checked studies, under half trace to an unresolved V gene, and the reason for the others is unknown. The sample has roughly 320,000 clones on record, around four fifths of them singletons. In total, the top ten clones hold approximately 2.2% of the sample. In light of the paper, this sample's treatment or condition label describes: roughly 19 received Ad26.COV2.S at low or high dose, single or two shots; about five received placebo; per-sample allocation not given. For vaccine and placebo recipients, repertoires were sequenced using samples collected on day 63 after the first injection.

The sequencing here drew on peripheral blood, taken in a trial of Ad26.COV2.S vaccine versus placebo. All receptors derive from a person between 18 and 59 years old who received the Ad26.COV2.S COVID-19 vaccine or a placebo.

This rearrangement joins TRBV5-5 to TRBJ2-7; D remains unclear. The CDR3 contains 13 residues. CDR1 is SGHKS, CDR2 YYEKEE, per germline (reference sequence). The ends were cut back, 0 bases at V and 3 bases at J, with 7 bases in the middle. The CDR3, as DNA: TGTGCCAGCAGCTTGGAGGGCAGCTACGAGCAGTACTTC. The encoded protein is CASSLEGSYEQYF.

The J gene is TRBJ2-2, the V gene TRBV9; 10 bases fit TRBD2. V shed 0 bases and J 6 bases; nucleotides not matched to a gene: 5. The length of the CDR3 is 16 residues. Germline CDR1 SGDLS, CDR2 YYNGEE. CDR3 nucleotide sequence: TGTGCCAGCAGCGTAGTATCCAGCGGGGGGGCCGGGGAGCTGTTTTTT. This sequence encodes CASSVVSSGGAGELFF.

This sequence joins TRBV7-8 and TRBJ1-1; D is perhaps TRBD1 (6 bases). The germline V and J ends were trimmed by 4 bases and 1 base, with 7 bases remaining between them. This CDR3 has 13 residues. Germline V gene data show CDR1 as SGHVS and CDR2 as FQNEAQ. CDR3 region: CASSSTGNTEAFF. The CDR3 coding sequence is TGTGCCAGCAGCTCGACAGGGAACACTGAAGCTTTCTTT. The whole variable domain, filled in from reference TRBV7-8 and TRBJ1-1, reads GAGVSQSPRYKVAKRGQDVALRCDPISGHVSLFWYQQALGQGPEFLTYFQNEAQLDKSGLPSDRFFAERPEGSVSTLKIQRTQQEDSAVYLCASSSTGNTEAFFGQGTRLTVV.

In this sample, this clone turned up once. J is TRBJ1-2 and V is TRBV2; no clear D gene. The CDR3 extends over 14 amino acids. Germline values: CDR1 SNHLY, CDR2 FYNNEI. Trimming pared 3 bases from V and 7 bases from J, leaving 15 bases between. CDR3 loop: CASSENRSGGGYTF. CDR3 coding DNA: TGTGCCAGCAGTGAGAATCGGTCGGGAGGTGGCTACACCTTC.

The rearrangement joins TRBV29-1 to TRBJ2-7; the D is unclear. The CDR3 runs to 10 residues. V was cut by 6 bases and J by 3 bases, with 6 bases left in between. Germline CDR1 SQVTM, CDR2 ANQGSEA. CDR3 loop: CSVSGYEQYF. As DNA, the CDR3 is TGCAGCGTGTCAGGCTACGAGCAGTACTTC.

The chain links TRBV6-2 or TRBV6-3 to TRBJ2-3; 9 bases are shared with TRBD2. The CDR3 contains 16 residues. Per the germline V gene, CDR1 is MNHEY and CDR2 is SVGEGT. The ends lost 4 bases at V and 0 bases at J; junction bases unmatched: 5. CDR3 in amino acids: CASSSLAGVSTDTQYF. The CDR3 coding sequence is TGTGCCAGCAGTTCATTAGCGGGGGTTAGCACAGATACGCAGTATTTT.

CDR3 sequence reads: CASSLWETNTGELFF. The DNA of the CDR3 is TGTGCCAGCAGTTTATGGGAAACGAACACCGGGGAGCTGTTTTTT. The rearrangement joins TRBV28 to TRBJ2-2; D is unclear. The CDR3 covers 15 residues. CDR1 is MDHEN and CDR2 is SYDVKM in the germline V gene. V was trimmed by 0 bases and J by 0 bases, leaving 5 bases between them.

This clone was seen only a few times. This chain joins TRBV27 and TRBJ2-7; 8 positions match TRBD1. The CDR3 runs 15 residues. Germline CDR1 MNHEY, CDR2 SMNVEV (reference sequence). Trimming cost V 7 bases and J 2 bases; bases outside gene matches: 10. CDR3 residues: CASNPSGQVPYEQYF. Here the CDR3 DNA reads TGTGCCAGCAATCCATCGGGACAGGTACCCTACGAGCAGTACTTC.

V gene TRBV7-2 combines with J gene TRBJ1-3; tentatively, D is TRBD1 (6 bases). Trimming removed 6 bases from V and 7 bases from J, with 13 bases in between. Per the germline V gene, CDR1 is SGHTA and CDR2 is FQGNSA. The CDR3 extends over 13 amino acids. CDR3 sequence (DNA): TGTGCCAGCAGACAGGGTAGTTGGAACACCATATATTTT. Encoded protein: CASRQGSWNTIYF.

V is TRBV28 and J is TRBJ2-5, with D possibly matching TRBD2 (5 bases). The CDR3 spans 14 residues. Germline CDR1 and CDR2: MDHEN and SYDVKM. V shed 6 bases and J shed 5 bases, with 16 bases lying between them. In nucleotides, the CDR3 is TGTGCCAGCAGGGAAAATGGAGGTGACGAGACCCAGTACTTC. Translation gives CASRENGGDETQYF.

The chain uses TRBV21-1 and TRBJ2-1; the table assigns TRBD1, which was not confirmed against the DNA. TRBV21-1 is labeled a pseudogene. The CDR3 consists of 15 residues. The DNA of the CDR3 is TGTGCCAGCAGCCGCCCCTCGGCAGGGTGGAATGAGCAGTTCTTC. It yields the protein CASSRPSAGWNEQFF.

The rearrangement links TRBV27 to TRBJ2-6, with D maybe TRBD2 (6 bases). Between the trimmed V and J ends, which lost 2 bases and 4 bases, there was a span of 18 bases. The CDR3 spans 18 residues. Per the germline V gene, CDR1 is MNHEY and CDR2 is SMNVEV (reference sequence). The DNA of the CDR3 is TGTGCCAGCAGTTTACCGGTGGGAGGTCCGGGGGGGGCCAACGTCCTGACTTTC. Protein sequence: CASSLPVGGPGGANVLTF. The whole variable domain, filled in from reference TRBV27 and TRBJ2-6, reads EAQVTQNPRYLITVTGKKLTVTCSQNMNHEYMSWYRQDPGLGLRQIYYSMNVEVTDKGDVPEGYKVSRKEKRNFPLILESPSPNQTSLYFCASSLPVGGPGGANVLTFGAGSRLTVL.

V gene TRBV18 combines with J gene TRBJ1-1; D gene uncertain. CDR1 and CDR2 (germline): KGHSH, LQKENI. The CDR3 loop spans 16 amino acids. Trimming cost V 1 base and J 6 bases, with 18 bases left between them. In DNA form, the CDR3 reads TGTGCCAGCTCACCACTTACCGCCAACATTGGGCCTGAAGCTTTCTTT. Translation gives CASSPLTANIGPEAFF.

For this clone: The identical CDR3 is also encoded by other nucleotide sequences in the sample. This chain joins TRBV5-1 and TRBJ2-5; 8 nucleotides agree with TRBD2. The J segment lost 3 bases and the V segment lost 4 bases, leaving 5 bases of the junction unmatched. Germline CDR1 is SGHRS and CDR2 is YFSETQ. This CDR3 is 14 amino acids long. The CDR3 DNA sequence: TGCGCCAGCAGCCCCGGACTAGCTGAAGAGACCCAGTACTTC. Residues: CASSPGLAEETQYF.

The J gene is TRBJ1-6, the V gene TRBV28, with D possibly being TRBD1 (5 bases). V was cut by 2 bases and J by 10 bases, with 12 bases left in between. This CDR3 comprises 14 residues. The germline V gene has CDR1 MDHEN and CDR2 SYDVKM. CDR3 region: CASSLAGLGSPLHF. The CDR3 DNA follows: TGTGCCAGCAGTTTAGCGGGGCTCGGGTCACCCCTCCACTTT.

The chain has TRBV5-1 and TRBJ1-3; perhaps TRBD1 as D (6 bases). The CDR3 has 14 amino acids. Trimming cost V 5 bases and J 6 bases, with 15 bases left between them. Germline values: CDR1 SGHRS, CDR2 YFSETQ. The CDR3: CASRDSFVSNTIYF. In DNA, the CDR3 is TGCGCCAGCAGGGACAGTTTCGTCTCAAACACCATATATTTT.

The chain employs TRBV6-1 and TRBJ2-5; D is uncertain. V lost 3 bases and J 5 bases, leaving 10 bases between the germline ends. Germline values: CDR1 MNHNS, CDR2 SASEGT. The CDR3 is 13 residues long. The CDR3 nucleotides read TGTGCCAGCAGTGATTCGGGCGTGGAGACCCAGTACTTC. Translating gives CASSDSGVETQYF.

The CDR3 loop is CASSLSLVPETQYF. The CDR3 bases are TGTGCCAGCAGCTTATCCTTAGTGCCAGAGACCCAGTACTTC. The chain couples TRBV7-2 to TRBJ2-5; D gene unclear. The V gene's germline CDR1 is SGHTA and CDR2 FQGNSA. This CDR3 is built from 14 residues. V was trimmed by 2 bases and J by 4 bases, leaving 11 bases between them.

The chain joins TRBV7-2 to TRBJ1-2; 8 bases align to TRBD1. After removal of 5 bases from V and 7 bases from J, the junction contained 3 bases not matched to a gene. This CDR3 contains 12 residues. Germline-derived CDR1 and CDR2 are SGHTA and FQGNSA. CDR3 loop: CASSVDRGGYTF. CDR3 coding DNA: TGTGCCAGCAGCGTCGACAGGGGTGGCTACACCTTC.

The chain has TRBV28 and TRBJ2-7; 14 bases match TRBD2. V shed 6 bases, J shed 5 bases, and the junction held 27 bases outside the gene matches. The CDR3 spans 22 residues. The germline V gene encodes CDR1 MDHEN and CDR2 SYDVKM. Written as DNA, the CDR3 is TGTGCCAGCAGCCTATTTCTCGGGACTAGCGGGGGACCGACGTACTCCTACCACGAGCAGTACTTC. It codes for CASSLFLGTSGGPTYSYHEQYF.

The CDR3 nucleotides read TGTGCCAGCAGCAAGGACAGGTTCGACTATGGCTACACCTTC. Amino acids: CASSKDRFDYGYTF. The rearrangement uses TRBV7-8 and TRBJ1-2, with 7 bases aligning to TRBD1. The CDR3 is 14 amino acids. J lost 3 bases, V lost 5 bases, and 6 bases had no gene match. From germline, CDR1 is SGHVS and CDR2 FQNEAQ. Full variable domain (missing parts from reference TRBV7-8 and TRBJ1-2): GAGVSQSPRYKVAKRGQDVALRCDPISGHVSLFWYQQALGQGPEFLTYFQNEAQLDKSGLPSDRFFAERPEGSVSTLKIQRTQQEDSAVYLCASSKDRFDYGYTFGSGTRLTVV.

The chain employs TRBV11-2 and TRBJ1-1; the D is unclear. V was cut by 1 base and J by 4 bases, with 7 bases left in between. Germline CDR1 reads SGHAT; CDR2 reads FQNNGV. This CDR3 comprises 13 residues. The CDR3, as DNA: TGTGCCAGCAGCTTAGTGCGGGTCACTGAAGCTTTCTTT. Its translation is CASSLVRVTEAFF.

The chain is built from TRBV5-1 and TRBJ2-3; D not resolved. V lost 2 bases and J lost 2, with 6 bases in between. This CDR3 has 13 amino acids. Germline CDR1 and CDR2: SGHRS and YFSETQ. CDR3 DNA sequence: TGCGCCAGCAGCTTTGACTTCACAGATACGCAGTATTTT. It encodes CASSFDFTDTQYF.

Concerning this clone: Other nucleotide sequences in the sample specify the same CDR3. The chain combines TRBV5-1 with TRBJ1-5; 7 nucleotides line up with TRBD1. This CDR3 is 14 amino acids long. Per the germline V gene, CDR1 is SGHRS and CDR2 is YFSETQ. The V segment lost 0 bases and the J segment 6 bases; nucleotides outside the gene matches: 3. The CDR3 reads CASSLGQGGQPQHF. DNA of the CDR3: TGCGCCAGCAGCTTGGGGCAGGGGGGTCAGCCCCAGCATTTT.

The rearrangement uses TRBV19 and TRBJ2-6, with 9 bases matching TRBD1. In germline, CDR1 is LNHDA, CDR2 SQIVND (reference sequence). CDR3 length equals 16 residues. With V trimmed by 6 bases and J by 3 bases, 6 bases remained unmatched. As DNA, the CDR3 is TGTGCCAGTAGGGGGACAGGGCGAGGTGGGGCCAACGTCCTGACTTTC. Protein sequence: CASRGTGRGGANVLTF.

This clone was recorded a few times. The chain couples TRBV28 to TRBJ2-7; 10 nucleotides line up with TRBD1. The CDR3 consists of 15 residues. The V gene's germline CDR1 is MDHEN and CDR2 SYDVKM. The V gene end was trimmed by 3 bases and the J gene end by 3 bases; junction bases not matched to a gene: 5. The chain's CDR3 is CASSFTRDRGYEQYF. CDR3 in DNA: TGTGCCAGCAGTTTTACCCGGGACAGGGGCTACGAGCAGTACTTC.

The CDR3 reads CASSPGTAGTDTQYF. CDR3 in DNA: TGTGCCAGCAGCCCTGGGACAGCGGGCACAGATACGCAGTATTTT. This chain connects TRBV7-6 to TRBJ2-3, with TRBD1 identical over 7 bases. The CDR3 has 15 residues. Germline V gives CDR1 SGHVS, CDR2 FNYEAQ. V gave up 5 bases and J gave up 1 base; unmatched junction bases: 6.

This clone was picked up one time. The chain couples TRBV5-1 to TRBJ2-3; 7 bases agree with TRBD1. CDR3 length equals 14 residues. After removal of 3 bases from V and 2 bases from J, the junction contained 3 bases not matched to a gene. Germline values: CDR1 SGHRS, CDR2 YFSETQ. As DNA, the CDR3 is TGCGCCAGCAGCTCGGGACAGCTCACAGATACGCAGTATTTT. It specifies CASSSGQLTDTQYF.

This chain uses TRBV4-1 with TRBJ1-1; a possible D gene is TRBD1 (5 bases). V gave up 0 bases and J gave up 1 base, with 9 bases separating them. The length of the CDR3 is 15 residues. Germline loops: CDR1 MGHRA, CDR2 YSYEKL. CDR3 region: CASSQDDRRNTEAFF. The CDR3 DNA reads as TGCGCCAGCAGCCAAGACGACAGAAGGAACACTGAAGCTTTCTTT.

The chain joins TRBV6-5 to TRBJ1-2; D remains ambiguous. Germline CDR1 and CDR2: MNHEY and SVGAGI. V lost 0 bases, J lost 3 bases, and 8 bases lay in between. The CDR3 runs 14 residues. CDR3 bases: TGTGCCAGCAGTTACTCGACCGGATACTATGGCTACACCTTC. Its protein is CASSYSTGYYGYTF.